These 8 T cell receptor beta chains share one sample of origin, sequenced in a study of blood T cell repertoires in COVID-19. Assay: immunoSEQ multiplex PCR; the TCRdb copy retains only in-frame clones and omits some. The repertoire consists of approximately 270,000 clones, with 70% to 90% occurring once and the leading ten covering more than 1.5%. Specimen: PBMCs or T cells enriched from blood (not recorded which). All receptors derive from a man aged 40-50 years who had recovered from COVID-19.

The chain has TRBV9 and TRBJ1-2, with 9 bases that match TRBD1. This CDR3 comprises 15 residues. Germline CDR1 is SGDLS and CDR2 is YYNGEE. The V segment lost 4 bases and the J segment 7 bases; nucleotides outside the gene matches: 11. This CDR3 is CASSTRPDRGGGYTF. DNA of the CDR3: TGTGCCAGCAGCACCCGACCGGACAGGGGTGGTGGCTACACCTTC.

This clone occurred once. V and J are TRBV12-3 or TRBV12-4 and TRBJ1-1; the D is unclear. V lost 1 base and J lost 3, with 6 bases in between. The CDR3 length is 13 residues. The DNA for the CDR3 is TGTGCCAGCAGTTTAGGCGCGTACACTGAAGCTTTCTTT. Translation: CASSLGAYTEAFF.

V gene TRBV7-9 combines with J gene TRBJ2-4, with 11 bases lining up with TRBD2. V lost 5 bases, J lost 0 bases, and 12 bases stayed unmatched. This CDR3 contains 19 residues. The germline CDR1 and CDR2 sequences are SEHNR and FQNEAQ (reference sequence). The DNA of the CDR3 is TGTGCCAGCAGCGGCAAGGGACTAGCGGAGGCCTTAGCCAAAAACATTCAGTACTTC. Protein product: CASSGKGLAEALAKNIQYF. The full variable domain, its missing parts supplied by reference TRBV7-9 and TRBJ2-4, is DTGVSQNPRHKITKRGQNVTFRCDPISEHNRLYWYRQTLGQGPEFLTYFQNEAQLEKSRLLSDRFSAERPKGSFSTLEIQRTEQGDSAMYLCASSGKGLAEALAKNIQYFGAGTRLSVL.

The chain couples TRBV27 to TRBJ2-1; D perhaps matches TRBD2 (6 bases). The CDR3 runs to 12 residues. Between the trimmed V and J ends, which lost 2 bases and 9 bases, there was a span of 8 bases. Germline CDR1 and CDR2: MNHEY and SMNVEV (reference sequence). The CDR3 sequence is CASSLGGSEQFF. The CDR3 DNA sequence: TGTGCCAGCAGTTTAGGAGGGAGTGAGCAGTTCTTC.

This rearrangement joins TRBV29-1 to TRBJ2-7; 11 bases are shared with TRBD1. V shed 3 bases and J 6 bases; nucleotides not matched to a gene: 4. Germline CDR1 reads SQVTM; CDR2 reads ANQGSEA. The CDR3 consists of 13 residues. CDR3 in amino acids: CSVEGTGGFEQYF. The CDR3 DNA reads as TGCAGCGTTGAGGGGACAGGGGGATTCGAGCAGTACTTC.

J is TRBJ1-6 and V is TRBV10-1; 7 bases fit TRBD1. This CDR3 has 19 residues. In germline, CDR1 is WNHNN, CDR2 SYGVQD (reference sequence). V was clipped by 7 bases and J by 4 bases; unmatched bases: 19. CDR3: CASKILSTRGRGYNSPLHF. CDR3 coding DNA: TGCGCCAGCAAAATCCTTTCAACGAGGGGGCGTGGGTATAATTCACCCCTCCACTTT.

CDR3 nucleotide sequence: TGTGCCAGCAGTGAGTCCGTAAATCAGCCCCAGCATTTT. Translated: CASSESVNQPQHF. The V gene is TRBV2, the J gene TRBJ1-5; D not resolved. Germline-derived CDR1 and CDR2 are SNHLY and FYNNEI. Trimming removed 3 bases from V and 4 bases from J, with 7 bases in between. The CDR3 loop spans 13 amino acids.

This rearrangement joins TRBV3-1 (or the pseudogene TRBV3-2) to TRBJ1-3, with D perhaps matching TRBD1 (5 bases). The V gene lost 3 bases and the J gene lost 2 bases, with 8 bases spanning the gap. CDR3 length equals 14 residues. Germline V gene data show CDR1 as LGHDT and CDR2 as YNNKEL (reference sequence). The CDR3 DNA reads TGTGCCAGCAGCCACAGGGTGGCTGGAAACACCATATATTTT. Protein sequence: CASSHRVAGNTIYF.